Listed here is a single TCR beta chain. The data were obtained in a study of OX40 agonist ivuxolimab in advanced cancers. Overall study: Every 2 weeks, ivuxolimab was infused into the patients intravenously at between 0.01 and 10 mg/kg.

Some clones are missing from TCRdb's copy, which holds only in-frame ones; the method was immunoSEQ multiplex PCR. The profile shows some 41,000 clones, around nine tenths of them singletons. The source material was CD4+ or CD8+ T cells sorted from blood, sampled in a trial of the OX40 agonist ivuxolimab. This TCR came from an adult with an advanced solid tumor such as melanoma, head and neck, liver or kidney cancer.

The DNA for the CDR3 is TGTGCCAGCAGCATGAGCCCGGGACTAGCGACCTATTACGAGCAGTACTTC. Translation: CASSMSPGLATYYEQYF. V is TRBV9 and J is TRBJ2-7, with 10 nucleotides matching TRBD2. The V gene end was trimmed by 4 bases and the J gene end by 4 bases; junction bases not matched to a gene: 14. The CDR3 is 17 amino acids. From germline, CDR1 is SGDLS and CDR2 YYNGEE. Supplemented by reference TRBV9 and TRBJ2-7, the full variable domain reads DSGVTQTPKHLITATGQRVTLRCSPRSGDLSVYWYQQSLDQGLQFLIQYYNGEERAKGNILERFSAQQFPDLHSELNLSSLELGDSALYFCASSMSPGLATYYEQYFGPGTRLTVT.